Given below is one T cell receptor beta chain in context. Its matching antigen is unknown. Looked up from germline, CDR1 is DFQATT and CDR2 is SNEGSKA (reference sequence). V dropped 6 bases and J dropped 4; count of bases not matched to a gene: 12. This CDR3 comprises 14 residues. This sample's treatment: roughly nine-day PBMC culture with coronavirus spike peptide pools or control peptides (ViraFEST assay). CD4+ T cells that had been cultured provided DNA sequenced with the Oncomine TCR Beta short-read assay. TCRdb re-analysed the PCR reads in MiXCR, keeping a single row per CDR3 protein. Of 15,000 to 20,000 distinct CDR3 sequences in the sample, over 50% were seen once. These data come from a study of vaccination and CD4 T cells after COVID-19.

The rearrangement uses TRBV20-1 and TRBJ2-7, with 7 bases lining up with TRBD2. The source is a human donor who had recovered from COVID-19. Material for sequencing was CD4+ T cells from blood, cultured in vitro. DNA of the CDR3: TGCAGTGCCCGGCCGGGACTACAAGGATACGAGCAGTACTTC. Its protein product is CSARPGLQGYEQYF.